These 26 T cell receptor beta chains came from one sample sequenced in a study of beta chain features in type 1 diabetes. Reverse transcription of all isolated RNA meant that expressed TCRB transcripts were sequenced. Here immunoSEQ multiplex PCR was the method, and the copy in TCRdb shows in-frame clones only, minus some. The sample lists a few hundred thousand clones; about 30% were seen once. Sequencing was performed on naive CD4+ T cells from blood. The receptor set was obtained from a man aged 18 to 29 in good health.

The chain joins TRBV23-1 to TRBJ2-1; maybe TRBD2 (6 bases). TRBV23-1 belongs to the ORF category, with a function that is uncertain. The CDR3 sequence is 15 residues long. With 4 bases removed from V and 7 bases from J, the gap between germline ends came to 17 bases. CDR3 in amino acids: CASSRLVYRGNEQFF. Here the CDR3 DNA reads TGCGCCAGCAGTCGACTCGTATACCGGGGGAATGAGCAGTTCTTC.

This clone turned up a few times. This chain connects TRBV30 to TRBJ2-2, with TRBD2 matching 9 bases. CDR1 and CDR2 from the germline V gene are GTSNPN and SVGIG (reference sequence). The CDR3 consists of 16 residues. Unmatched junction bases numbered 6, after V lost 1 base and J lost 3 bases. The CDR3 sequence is CAWSAGSGGDTGELFF. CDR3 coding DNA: TGTGCCTGGAGTGCGGGTAGCGGGGGTGACACCGGGGAGCTGTTTTTT.

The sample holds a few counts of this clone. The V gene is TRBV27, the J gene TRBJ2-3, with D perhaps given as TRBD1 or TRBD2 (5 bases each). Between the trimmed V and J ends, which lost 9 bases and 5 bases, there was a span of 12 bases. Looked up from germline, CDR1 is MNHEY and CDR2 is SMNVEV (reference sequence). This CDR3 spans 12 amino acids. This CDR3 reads CARGPGLDTQYF. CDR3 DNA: TGTGCCAGGGGACCCGGGTTAGATACGCAGTATTTT.

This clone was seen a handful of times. This chain's CDR3 is CAWNWPSGGSYGYTF. CDR3 in DNA: TGTGCCTGGAACTGGCCCTCAGGGGGCTCCTATGGCTACACCTTC. V gene TRBV30 combines with J gene TRBJ1-2; 8 bases line up with TRBD1. With V trimmed by 4 bases and J by 4 bases, 11 bases remained unmatched. Looked up from germline, CDR1 is GTSNPN and CDR2 is SVGIG (reference sequence). The CDR3 length is 15 residues.

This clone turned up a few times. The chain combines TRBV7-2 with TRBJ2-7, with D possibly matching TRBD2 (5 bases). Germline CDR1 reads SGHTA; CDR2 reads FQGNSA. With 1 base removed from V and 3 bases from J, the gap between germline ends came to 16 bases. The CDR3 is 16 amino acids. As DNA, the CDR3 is TGTGCCAGCAGCTTAGACCGGTCGGTAGCGAGCTACGAGCAGTACTTC. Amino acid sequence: CASSLDRSVASYEQYF.

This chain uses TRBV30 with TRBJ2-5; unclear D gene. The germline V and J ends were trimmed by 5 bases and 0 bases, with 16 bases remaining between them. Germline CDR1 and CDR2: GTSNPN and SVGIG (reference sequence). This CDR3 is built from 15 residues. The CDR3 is CAWVRNGLYQETQYF. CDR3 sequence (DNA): TGTGCCTGGGTCCGGAACGGCCTGTACCAAGAGACCCAGTACTTC.

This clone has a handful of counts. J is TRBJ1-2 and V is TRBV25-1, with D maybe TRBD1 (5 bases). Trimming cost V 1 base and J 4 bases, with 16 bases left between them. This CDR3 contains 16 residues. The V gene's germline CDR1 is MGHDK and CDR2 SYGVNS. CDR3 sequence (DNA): TGTGCCAGCAGTGAATCGGGGTACGGGGGTGTCTATGGCTACACCTTC. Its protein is CASSESGYGGVYGYTF.

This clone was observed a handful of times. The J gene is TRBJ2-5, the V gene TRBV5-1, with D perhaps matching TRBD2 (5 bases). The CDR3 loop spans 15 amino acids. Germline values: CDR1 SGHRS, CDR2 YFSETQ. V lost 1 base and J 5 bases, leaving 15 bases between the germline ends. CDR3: CASSLSWEPGETQYF. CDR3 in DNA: TGCGCCAGCAGCTTGTCTTGGGAGCCGGGGGAGACCCAGTACTTC.

The CDR3 DNA reads TGTGCCTGGAGGACCACTTGGGAGGGGGGTAAGCAGTTCTTC. This gives the protein CAWRTTWEGGKQFF. This rearrangement joins TRBV30 to TRBJ2-1, with a tentative D call TRBD2 (7 bases). Looked up from germline, CDR1 is GTSNPN and CDR2 is SVGIG (reference sequence). There are 14 residues in the CDR3. V was clipped by 3 bases and J by 11 bases, with 20 bases between them. The full variable domain, with the rest looked up from reference TRBV30 and TRBJ2-1, is SQTIHQWPATLVQPVGSPLSLECTVEGTSNPNLYWYRQAAGRGLQLLFYSVGIGQISSEVPQNLSASRPQDRQFILSSKKLLLSDSGFYLCAWRTTWEGGKQFFGPGTRLTVL.

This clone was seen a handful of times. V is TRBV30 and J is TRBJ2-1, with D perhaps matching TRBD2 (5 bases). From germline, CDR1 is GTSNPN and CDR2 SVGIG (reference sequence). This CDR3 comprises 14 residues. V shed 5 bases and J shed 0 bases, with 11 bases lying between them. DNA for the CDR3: TGTGCCTGGTGGACTTACAGCTCCTACAATGAGCAGTTCTTC. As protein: CAWWTYSSYNEQFF.

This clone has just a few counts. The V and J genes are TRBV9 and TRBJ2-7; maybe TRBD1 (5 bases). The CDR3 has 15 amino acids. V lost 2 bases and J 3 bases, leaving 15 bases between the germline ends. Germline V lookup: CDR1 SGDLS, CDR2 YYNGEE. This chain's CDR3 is CASSVAAGLFYEQYF. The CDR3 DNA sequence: TGTGCCAGCAGCGTCGCGGCAGGGCTTTTCTACGAGCAGTACTTC.

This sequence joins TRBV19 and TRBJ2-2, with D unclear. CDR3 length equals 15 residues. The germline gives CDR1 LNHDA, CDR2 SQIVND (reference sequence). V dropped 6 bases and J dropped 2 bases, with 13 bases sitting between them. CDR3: CASSPRGPNTGELFF. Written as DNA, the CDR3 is TGTGCCAGTAGCCCGCGTGGGCCTAACACCGGGGAGCTGTTTTTT.

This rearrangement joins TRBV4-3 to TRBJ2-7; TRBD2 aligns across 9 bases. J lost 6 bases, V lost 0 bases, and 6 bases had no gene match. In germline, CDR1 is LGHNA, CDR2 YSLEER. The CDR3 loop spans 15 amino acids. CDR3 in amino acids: CASSQDFLAGSEQYF. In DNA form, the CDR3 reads TGCGCCAGCAGCCAAGATTTCCTAGCGGGAAGCGAGCAGTACTTC.

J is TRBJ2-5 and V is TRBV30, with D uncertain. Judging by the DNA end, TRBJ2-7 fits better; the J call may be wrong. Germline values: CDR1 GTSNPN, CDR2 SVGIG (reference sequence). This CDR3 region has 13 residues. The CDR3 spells CAWRKRSSYEQYF. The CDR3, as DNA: TGTGCCTGGAGGAAACGCAGCTCCTACGAGCAGTACTTC.

CDR3 sequence (DNA): TGTGCCAGCAGCTCCCGGGACAGGGAAGCCCTCGTAGCCAAAAACATTCAGTACTTC. Translated, it gives CASSSRDREALVAKNIQYF. This chain connects TRBV7-8 to TRBJ2-4, with TRBD1 matching 9 bases. CDR1 and CDR2 (germline): SGHVS, FQNEAQ. CDR3 length: 19 amino acids. The V and J ends lost 4 bases and 0 bases, in that order; junction bases with no gene match: 13.

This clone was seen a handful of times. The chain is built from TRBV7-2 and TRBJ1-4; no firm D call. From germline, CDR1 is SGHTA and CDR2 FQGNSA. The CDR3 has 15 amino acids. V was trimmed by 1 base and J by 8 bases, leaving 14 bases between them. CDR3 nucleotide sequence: TGTGCCAGCAGCTTAGGATGGTACAGCTCCGAAAAACTGTTTTTT. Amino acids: CASSLGWYSSEKLFF.

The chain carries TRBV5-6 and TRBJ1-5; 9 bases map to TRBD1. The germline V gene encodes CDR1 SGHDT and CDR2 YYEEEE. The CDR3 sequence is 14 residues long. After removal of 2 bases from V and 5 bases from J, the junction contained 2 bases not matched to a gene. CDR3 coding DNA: TGTGCCAGCAGCTTCTACAGGGGGCATCAGCCCCAGCATTTT. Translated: CASSFYRGHQPQHF.

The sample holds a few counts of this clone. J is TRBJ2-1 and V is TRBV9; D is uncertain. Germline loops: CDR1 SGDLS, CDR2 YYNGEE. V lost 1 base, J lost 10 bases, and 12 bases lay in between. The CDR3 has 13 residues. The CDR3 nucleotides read TGTGCCAGCAGCGTAAGCCCCAGTGGCGAGCAGTTCTTC. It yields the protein CASSVSPSGEQFF.

This CDR3 reads CASSSFRDSYSNQPQHF. The DNA of the CDR3 is TGTGCCAGCAGCTCCTTCCGGGACAGTTATAGCAATCAGCCCCAGCATTTT. This rearrangement joins TRBV7-9 to TRBJ1-5; TRBD1 matches at 7 bases. Trimming at V came to 4 bases and at J to 0 bases, leaving 9 bases not matched to a gene. Germline V CDR1 and CDR2: SEHNR, FQNEAQ (reference sequence). This CDR3 comprises 17 residues. The full variable domain, completed using reference TRBV7-9 and TRBJ1-5, is DTGVSQNPRHKITKRGQNVTFRCDPISEHNRLYWYRQTLGQGPEFLTYFQNEAQLEKSRLLSDRFSAERPKGSFSTLEIQRTEQGDSAMYLCASSSFRDSYSNQPQHFGDGTRLSIL.

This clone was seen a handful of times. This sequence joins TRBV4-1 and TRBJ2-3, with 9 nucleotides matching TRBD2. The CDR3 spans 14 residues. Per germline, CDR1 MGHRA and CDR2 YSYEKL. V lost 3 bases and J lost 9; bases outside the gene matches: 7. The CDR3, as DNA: TGCGCCAGCAGCCAGGTCGTAGCGGGAGACACGCAGTATTTT. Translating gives CASSQVVAGDTQYF.

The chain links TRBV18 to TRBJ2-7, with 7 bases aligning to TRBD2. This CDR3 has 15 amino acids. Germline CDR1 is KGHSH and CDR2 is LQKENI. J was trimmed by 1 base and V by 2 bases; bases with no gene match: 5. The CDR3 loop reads CASSPGAGVSYEQYF. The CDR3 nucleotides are TGTGCCAGCTCACCAGGGGCGGGAGTGTCCTACGAGCAGTACTTC. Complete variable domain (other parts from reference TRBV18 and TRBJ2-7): NAGVMQNPRHLVRRRGQEARLRCSPMKGHSHVYWYRQLPEEGLKFMVYLQKENIIDESGMPKERFSAEFPKEGPSILRIQQVVRGDSAAYFCASSPGAGVSYEQYFGPGTRLTVT.

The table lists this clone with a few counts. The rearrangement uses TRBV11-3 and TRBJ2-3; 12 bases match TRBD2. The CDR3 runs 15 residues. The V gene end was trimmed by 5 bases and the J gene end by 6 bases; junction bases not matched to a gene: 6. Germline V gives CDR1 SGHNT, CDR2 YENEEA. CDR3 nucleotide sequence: TGTGCCAGCAGCCGCGGGACTAGCGGGCCCGATACGCAGTATTTT. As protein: CASSRGTSGPDTQYF.

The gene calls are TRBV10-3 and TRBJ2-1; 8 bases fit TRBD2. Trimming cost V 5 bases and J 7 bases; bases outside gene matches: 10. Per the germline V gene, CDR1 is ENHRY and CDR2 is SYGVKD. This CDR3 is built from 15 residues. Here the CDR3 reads CAISIRLAGPNEQFF. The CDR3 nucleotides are TGTGCCATCAGTATAAGGCTAGCGGGCCCGAATGAGCAGTTCTTC.

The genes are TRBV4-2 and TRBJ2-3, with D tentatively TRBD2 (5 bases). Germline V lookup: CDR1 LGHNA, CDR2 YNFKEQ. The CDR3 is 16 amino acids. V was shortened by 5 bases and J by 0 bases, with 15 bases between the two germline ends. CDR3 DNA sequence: TGTGCCAGCAGCTTTAGGAGCGGCACTAGCACAGATACGCAGTATTTT. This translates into CASSFRSGTSTDTQYF.

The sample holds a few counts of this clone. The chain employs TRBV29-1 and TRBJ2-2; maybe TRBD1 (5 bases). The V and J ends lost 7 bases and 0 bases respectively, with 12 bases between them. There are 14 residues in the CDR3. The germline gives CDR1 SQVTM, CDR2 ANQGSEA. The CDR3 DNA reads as TGCAGCGCCCCGGACAACGCGAACACCGGGGAGCTGTTTTTT. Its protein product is CSAPDNANTGELFF.

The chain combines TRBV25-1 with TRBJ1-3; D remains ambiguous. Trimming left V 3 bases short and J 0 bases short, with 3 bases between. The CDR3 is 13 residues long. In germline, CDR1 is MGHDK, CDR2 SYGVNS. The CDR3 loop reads CASSESSGNTIYF. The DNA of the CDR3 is TGTGCCAGCAGTGAGAGCTCTGGAAACACCATATATTTT.